The T cell receptor beta chain under discussion was sequenced for a study of CXCR3-negative and CXCR3-positive naive CD8 T cells. Every subset of CD8+ T cells was sorted in triplicate at roughly 300,000 cells each. CD45RO-CCR7+CD27+CD95- cells counted as naive CD8+ T cells. Findings of the study overall: In CXCR3-positive naive cells, the TRB CDR3s were more hydrophobic than in CXCR3-negative naive cells. Naive cells used TRBV-TRBJ genes in much the same way whether CXCR3-negative or CXCR3-positive; memory cells did not. CD5 surface expression was similar among naive subsets, and TCR strength was estimated by inference from TRB CDR3 properties.

Libraries were UMI-labeled 5' RACE TRB cDNA. TCRdb reprocessed the 5' RACE reads and reports one entry per CDR3 protein, with no DNA. Recorded here are some 150,000 distinct CDR3 sequences; the top ten clones represent 0.45% to 0.6%. In germline, CDR1 is SEHNR, CDR2 FQNEAQ (reference sequence). The CDR3 extends over 14 amino acids. As to this clonotype: Its antigen is currently unknown.

The TCR originated in a human donor in good health. Some clones in this sample may be carry-over from other donors' samples. The V call is TRBV7-9, the J call TRBJ2-7; TCRdb outputs TRBD1, but without DNA this stays unchecked. Input material: naive CXCR3+ CD8+ T cells from blood. Stated subset: CD45RO-CCR7+CD27+CD95- naive CD8+ T cells expressing CXCR3 (TNR3+). The CDR3 region is CASTSDREVYEQYF.